This T cell receptor beta chain was recorded in a study of blood T cell repertoires in COVID-19. Germline V CDR1 and CDR2: SGHAT, FQNNGV. The CDR3 runs 12 residues. Trimming left V 2 bases short and J 13 bases short, with 11 bases between. Some clones are missing from TCRdb's copy, which holds only in-frame ones; the method was immunoSEQ multiplex PCR. Among some 87,000 clones listed, about 85% were seen once. This chain joins TRBV11-2 and TRBJ1-4; D is possibly TRBD1 (5 bases). The sequenced sample consisted of peripheral blood. This clonotype originated in a woman in her 70s with active or convalescent COVID-19. For the CDR3, the DNA is TGTGCCAGCAGCTTACAGGGTCGCGGACTGTTTTTT. Amino acids: CASSLQGRGLFF.